This TCR beta chain was sequenced for a study of cytomegalovirus exposure and HLA in healthy donors. Likely unrecorded immune exposures existed in these nominally healthy donors. This CDR3 contains 14 residues. The V and J ends lost 0 bases and 2 bases respectively, with 8 bases between them. CDR1 is SGHAT, CDR2 FQNNGV, per germline. PCR involved 60 Vbeta and 13 Jbeta primers. Authors' analysis steps: A follow-up analysis tallied tens of millions of unique TCR beta chains, about 11 million shared. Only in-frame clones appear in the TCRdb table, and some are missing; sequencing was by immunoSEQ multiplex PCR. V and J calls and clone size are given by that table; D and trimming were obtained from the DNA. The sample includes about 190,000 clones, approximately 84% of them seen just once. Points on this clone: Its target is not known.

Whole-study results and caveats: Highest at DRB1 and lowest at HLA-C, TCR association rates differed among HLA loci in a later analysis. It was reported in a later analysis that an Asian-associated ancestry cluster showed fewer N-insertions than the approximately 670-donor mean.

The genes are TRBV11-2 and TRBJ2-7; D is unresolved. The sequenced material came from PBMCs. This sequence originates from a boy under 18 in good health and CMV-seronegative. The CDR3 DNA reads TGTGCCAGCAGCTTAGATAGCCGCCCCTACGAGCAGTACTTC. Translated: CASSLDSRPYEQYF.